Below are 21 T cell receptor beta chains sequenced from a single sample in a study of T cell responses to AZD1222 COVID-19 vaccine. Generated by immunoSEQ multiplex PCR, the TCRdb table keeps only in-frame clones and is missing some. The sample carries 90,000 to 120,000 clones, roughly 90% recorded once. Sequenced material: peripheral blood, taken 28 days after the second AZD1222 dose. The receptors here all came from an adult who received the AZD1222 COVID-19 vaccine.

V usage is TRBV11-1 and J usage is TRBJ2-2; perhaps TRBD1 as D (6 bases). V lost 4 bases and J lost 7, with 13 bases in between. The length of the CDR3 is 14 residues. The germline CDR1 and CDR2 sequences are SGHAT and FQDESV (reference sequence). The CDR3 DNA reads as TGTGCCAGCAGCTCCGCCAGGGGCGGCGGGGAGCTGTTTTTT. Translated, it gives CASSSARGGGELFF.

This rearrangement joins TRBV7-9 to TRBJ1-2, with D uncertain. The CDR3 totals 14 residues. The V end was cut by 5 bases, the J end by 0 bases, with 10 bases between. The germline V gene has CDR1 SEHNR and CDR2 FQNEAQ (reference sequence). The CDR3 protein is CASSAIRANYGYTF. CDR3 DNA: TGTGCCAGCAGCGCGATAAGAGCTAACTATGGCTACACCTTC.

This clone was recorded once. The chain recombines TRBV6-5 with TRBJ2-1; tentatively, D is TRBD1 (6 bases). V lost 0 bases to trimming and J lost 8 bases, with 11 bases between them. Per germline, CDR1 MNHEY and CDR2 SVGAGI. The CDR3 is 14 amino acids. The CDR3: CASSYSGAGHEQFF. CDR3 bases: TGTGCCAGCAGTTACTCGGGGGCGGGCCATGAGCAGTTCTTC.

The chain recombines TRBV2 with TRBJ1-6, with D unclear. CDR1 and CDR2 (germline): SNHLY, FYNNEI. The CDR3 totals 12 residues. With 7 bases removed from V and 7 bases from J, the gap between germline ends came to 8 bases. The CDR3 loop is CASKLQNSPLHF. In DNA, the CDR3 is TGTGCCAGCAAACTACAGAATTCACCCCTCCACTTT.

This chain uses TRBV27 with TRBJ2-5; D gene ambiguous. V shed 0 bases and J shed 4 bases, with 3 bases lying between them. The CDR3 length is 12 residues. Germline V gives CDR1 MNHEY, CDR2 SMNVEV (reference sequence). DNA of the CDR3: TGTGCCAGCAGTTTATCAAGAGAGACCCAGTACTTC. This codes for CASSLSRETQYF.

This chain connects TRBV10-3 to TRBJ2-2; 15 bases align to TRBD2. The CDR3 totals 15 residues. The germline CDR1 and CDR2 sequences are ENHRY and SYGVKD. J was trimmed by 6 bases and V by 9 bases; bases with no gene match: 5. The CDR3 nucleotides read TGTGCCATAGGACTAGCGGGAGGGTCCTCCGGGGAGCTGTTTTTT. Amino acid sequence: CAIGLAGGSSGELFF.

The V and J genes are TRBV5-6 and TRBJ2-5; the D is unclear. V lost 7 bases to trimming and J lost 5 bases, with 15 bases between them. The CDR3 extends over 13 amino acids. Germline V gives CDR1 SGHDT, CDR2 YYEEEE. The CDR3 coding sequence is TGTGCCAGCTTGAAAGGGTCGGGCGAGACCCAGTACTTC. Translated: CASLKGSGETQYF.

This chain connects TRBV6-2 or TRBV6-3 to TRBJ1-5, with 7 bases fitting TRBD1. This CDR3 is built from 15 residues. V lost 5 bases to trimming and J lost 6 bases; unmatched junction nucleotides: 10. Per germline, CDR1 MNHEY and CDR2 SVGEGT. The CDR3 bases are TGTGCCAGCAGTAACAAAGCAGGGGGAAGTCAGCCCCAGCATTTT. This translates into CASSNKAGGSQPQHF.

V gene TRBV5-1 combines with J gene TRBJ2-7, with 14 bases matching TRBD2. CDR1 SGHRS and CDR2 YFSETQ come from the germline V gene. This CDR3 has 20 amino acids. Unmatched junction bases numbered 16, after V lost 4 bases and J lost 1 base. The CDR3 region is CASSGSPGLAGERASYEQYF. DNA of the CDR3: TGCGCCAGCAGCGGATCGCCGGGACTAGCGGGAGAGCGCGCTTCCTACGAGCAGTACTTC.

V and J are TRBV5-4 and TRBJ1-1; no firm D call. Per germline, CDR1 SGHNT and CDR2 YYREEE (reference sequence). V was pared by 1 base and J by 7 bases, with 11 bases between. This CDR3 spans 13 amino acids. The CDR3, as DNA: TGTGCCAGCAGCTTGAAAGGTGGGTTTGAAGCTTTCTTT. This encodes CASSLKGGFEAFF.

V is TRBV4-3 and J is TRBJ1-5; a weak D match, TRBD1 (5 bases). Germline V gene sequence: CDR1 LGHNA, CDR2 YSLEER. V lost 5 bases and J 4 bases, leaving 15 bases between the germline ends. CDR3 length equals 15 residues. The chain's CDR3 is CASSKTVSENQPQHF. The CDR3 nucleotides are TGCGCCAGCAGCAAGACAGTATCGGAAAATCAGCCCCAGCATTTT.

The chain recombines TRBV2 with TRBJ2-7, with D hard to call. CDR1 SNHLY and CDR2 FYNNEI come from the germline V gene. V lost 6 bases and J lost 5, with 14 bases in between. The CDR3 sequence is 13 residues long. CDR3 nucleotides: TGTGCCAGCAGGGGGTGGGGAAGCGACGAGCAGTACTTC. Translation gives CASRGWGSDEQYF. The whole variable domain, filled in from reference TRBV2 and TRBJ2-7, reads EPEVTQTPSHQVTQMGQEVILRCVPISNHLYFYWYRQILGQKVEFLVSFYNNEISEKSEIFDDQFSVERPDGSNFTLKIRSTKLEDSAMYFCASRGWGSDEQYFGPGTRLTVT.

The chain recombines TRBV5-1 with TRBJ1-2; D unresolved. CDR3 length equals 12 residues. Per the germline V gene, CDR1 is SGHRS and CDR2 is YFSETQ. Trimming left V 0 bases short and J 5 bases short, with 5 bases between. CDR3 sequence: CASSLDPYGYTF. As DNA, the CDR3 is TGCGCCAGCAGCTTGGATCCTTATGGCTACACCTTC. The complete variable domain, with remaining parts taken from reference TRBV5-1 and TRBJ1-2, reads KAGVTQTPRYLIKTRGQQVTLSCSPISGHRSVSWYQQTPGQGLQFLFEYFSETQRNKGNFPGRFSGRQFSNSRSEMNVSTLELGDSALYLCASSLDPYGYTFGSGTRLTVV.

V usage is TRBV7-3 and J usage is TRBJ2-3; D perhaps matches TRBD2 (6 bases). V lost 5 bases and J 1 base, leaving 10 bases between the germline ends. CDR3 length: 14 residues. Germline V gene sequence: CDR1 SGHTA, CDR2 FQGTGA. The CDR3 loop is CASSITGGTDTQYF. CDR3 coding DNA: TGTGCCAGCAGCATTACGGGGGGCACAGATACGCAGTATTTT. Based on the CDR3 plus reference TRBV7-3 and TRBJ2-3, the full variable domain is GAGVSQTPSNKVTEKGKYVELRCDPISGHTALYWYRQSLGQGPEFLIYFQGTGAADDSGLPNDRFFAVRPEGSVSTLKIQRTERGDSAVYLCASSITGGTDTQYFGPGTRLTVL.

The chain uses TRBV7-2 and TRBJ1-1; D gene uncertain. The CDR3 loop spans 13 amino acids. CDR1 and CDR2 from the germline V gene are SGHTA and FQGNSA. Trimming took off 0 bases at V and 2 bases at J, with 4 bases between the two ends. CDR3 nucleotides: TGTGCCAGCAGCTTAGCATTAAACACTGAAGCTTTCTTT. Its translation: CASSLALNTEAFF.

V usage is TRBV7-2 and J usage is TRBJ1-1; D is possibly TRBD1 (6 bases). The CDR3 runs 17 residues. Germline V gene data show CDR1 as SGHTA and CDR2 as FQGNSA. V was clipped by 1 base and J by 6 bases, with 21 bases between them. The DNA for the CDR3 is TGTGCCAGCAGCTTAGACTGGGGGGGCCGAGGATCGGCTGAAGCTTTCTTT. The encoded protein is CASSLDWGGRGSAEAFF.

The rearrangement links TRBV18 to TRBJ2-3; no firm D call. Germline-derived CDR1 and CDR2 are KGHSH and LQKENI. This CDR3 spans 12 amino acids. The V end was cut by 2 bases, the J end by 2 bases, with 2 bases between. The CDR3 bases are TGTGCCAGCTCACCATCCACAGATACGCAGTATTTT. Translation: CASSPSTDTQYF.

This chain links TRBV10-3 with TRBJ2-7, with 9 bases lining up with TRBD1. Per germline, CDR1 ENHRY and CDR2 SYGVKD. V shed 6 bases, J shed 0 bases, and the junction held 6 bases outside the gene matches. The CDR3 totals 15 residues. The CDR3 here is CAIRWGQGNSYEQYF. For the CDR3, the DNA is TGTGCCATCAGGTGGGGACAGGGCAACTCCTACGAGCAGTACTTC.

The CDR3 protein is CASSVEGGGAGGPYNEQFF. The DNA for the CDR3 is TGTGCCAGCAGCGTAGAGGGGGGCGGCGCGGGAGGCCCCTACAATGAGCAGTTCTTC. This chain uses TRBV9 with TRBJ2-1; TRBD2 agrees at 8 bases. With V trimmed by 0 bases and J by 2 bases, 13 bases remained unmatched. The CDR3 runs to 19 residues. CDR1 is SGDLS and CDR2 is YYNGEE in the germline V gene.

This chain connects TRBV6-1 to TRBJ1-2; TRBD1 is a possible D gene (6 bases). The germline V gene encodes CDR1 MNHNS and CDR2 SASEGT. V lost 2 bases, J lost 8 bases, and 15 bases lay in between. CDR3 length equals 14 residues. The CDR3 nucleotides read TGTGCCAGCAGTGAAATCACAGGGAGGGAGGGCTACACCTTC. It codes for CASSEITGREGYTF.

This rearrangement joins TRBV19 to TRBJ1-1, with D possibly matching TRBD1 (5 bases). Trimming shortened V by 8 bases and J by 1 base, and 17 bases separated the two germline ends. The CDR3 sequence is 15 residues long. Germline CDR1 reads LNHDA; CDR2 reads SQIVND (reference sequence). In DNA, the CDR3 is TGTGCCAGTGGGAGGAGGGGCGCGAAGAACACTGAAGCTTTCTTT. It yields the protein CASGRRGAKNTEAFF.